This TCR beta chain was sequenced in a study of shared clonotypes between healthy human individuals. General observations from the study: Expectations were that clonotype sharing among donors would be affected by sequencing depth.

Genomic DNA came from tens of millions of PBMCs in unsorted samples. This clone was seen just once. Its target is not known. Germline loops: CDR1 SGHNT, CDR2 YYREEE (reference sequence). The CDR3 is 15 residues long. Trimming stripped 0 bases from V and 4 bases from J, with 13 bases between. Several immunoSEQ 96-well plates shared each subset's DNA, each plate a replicate. Some clones are missing from TCRdb's copy, which holds only in-frame ones; the method was immunoSEQ multiplex PCR. The sample has some 530,000 clones, 70% to 80% seen once. The chain recombines TRBV5-4 with TRBJ2-5; D unresolved. Sequenced: PBMCs. The origin of this receptor is a woman aged 40 to 50 in good health. Some clones in this sample may be carry-over from other donors' samples. CDR3 nucleotide sequence: TGTGCCAGCAGCTTGGAAACAGACTTTCTAGAGACCCAGTACTTC. Encoded protein: CASSLETDFLETQYF.